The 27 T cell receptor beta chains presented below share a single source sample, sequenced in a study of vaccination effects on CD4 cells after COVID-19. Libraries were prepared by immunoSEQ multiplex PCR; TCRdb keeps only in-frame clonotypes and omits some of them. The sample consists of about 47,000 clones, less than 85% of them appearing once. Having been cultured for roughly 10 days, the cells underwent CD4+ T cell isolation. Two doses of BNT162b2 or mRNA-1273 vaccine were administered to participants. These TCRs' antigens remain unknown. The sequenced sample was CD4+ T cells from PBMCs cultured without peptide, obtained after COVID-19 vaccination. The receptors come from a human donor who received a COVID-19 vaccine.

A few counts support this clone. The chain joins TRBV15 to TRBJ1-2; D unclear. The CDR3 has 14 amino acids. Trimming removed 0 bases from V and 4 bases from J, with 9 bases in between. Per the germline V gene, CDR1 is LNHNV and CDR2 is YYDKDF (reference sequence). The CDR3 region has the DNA TGTGCCACCAGCAGAGATCTGGGGATCTATGGCTACACCTTC. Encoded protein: CATSRDLGIYGYTF.

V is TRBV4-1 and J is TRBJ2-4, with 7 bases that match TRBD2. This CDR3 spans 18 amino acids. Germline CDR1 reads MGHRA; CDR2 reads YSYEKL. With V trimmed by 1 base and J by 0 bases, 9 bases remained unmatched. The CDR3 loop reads CASSQVSSGVLAKNIQYF. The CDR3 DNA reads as TGCGCCAGCAGCCAAGTGTCTAGCGGAGTGCTAGCCAAAAACATTCAGTACTTC.

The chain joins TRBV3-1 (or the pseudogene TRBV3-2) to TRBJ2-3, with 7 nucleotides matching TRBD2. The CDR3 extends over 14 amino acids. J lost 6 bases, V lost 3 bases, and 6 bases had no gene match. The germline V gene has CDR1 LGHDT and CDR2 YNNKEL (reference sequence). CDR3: CASSQGGGVDTQYF. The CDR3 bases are TGTGCCAGCAGCCAGGGCGGGGGTGTTGATACGCAGTATTTT.

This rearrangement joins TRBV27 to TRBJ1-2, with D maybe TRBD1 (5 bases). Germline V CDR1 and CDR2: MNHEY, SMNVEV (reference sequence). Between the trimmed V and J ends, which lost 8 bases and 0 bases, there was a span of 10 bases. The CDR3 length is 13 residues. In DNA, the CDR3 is TGTGCCAGCGGGTTCAGGGCTAACTATGGCTACACCTTC. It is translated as CASGFRANYGYTF.

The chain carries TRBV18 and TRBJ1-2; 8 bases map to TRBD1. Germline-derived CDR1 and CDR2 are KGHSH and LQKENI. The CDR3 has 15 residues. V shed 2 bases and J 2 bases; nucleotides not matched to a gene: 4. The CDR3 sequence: CASSPDRGSNYGYTF. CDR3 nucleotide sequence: TGTGCCAGCTCACCAGACAGGGGCTCGAACTATGGCTACACCTTC.

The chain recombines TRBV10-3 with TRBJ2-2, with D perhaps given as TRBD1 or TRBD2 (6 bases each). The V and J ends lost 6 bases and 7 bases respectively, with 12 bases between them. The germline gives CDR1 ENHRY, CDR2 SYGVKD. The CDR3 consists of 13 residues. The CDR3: CAIRNREVGELFF. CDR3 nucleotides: TGTGCCATCAGGAACAGGGAGGTCGGGGAGCTGTTTTTT.

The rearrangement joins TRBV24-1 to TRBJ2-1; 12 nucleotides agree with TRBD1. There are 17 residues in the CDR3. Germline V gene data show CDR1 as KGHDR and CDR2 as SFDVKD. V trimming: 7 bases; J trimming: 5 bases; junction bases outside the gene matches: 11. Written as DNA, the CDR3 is TGTGCCACCAGGGGAACACCGGGACAGGGGGCTAACAATGAGCAGTTCTTC. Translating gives CATRGTPGQGANNEQFF.

The CDR3 sequence: CASSPPGQGAREAFF. CDR3 bases: TGTGCCAGCAGCCCACCAGGACAGGGGGCTAGGGAAGCTTTCTTT. This rearrangement joins TRBV7-2 to TRBJ1-1; TRBD1 matches 11 bases. The junction had 10 bases not matched to a gene; V was cut back by 5 bases and J by 8 bases. In germline, CDR1 is SGHTA, CDR2 FQGNSA. The CDR3 runs to 15 residues.

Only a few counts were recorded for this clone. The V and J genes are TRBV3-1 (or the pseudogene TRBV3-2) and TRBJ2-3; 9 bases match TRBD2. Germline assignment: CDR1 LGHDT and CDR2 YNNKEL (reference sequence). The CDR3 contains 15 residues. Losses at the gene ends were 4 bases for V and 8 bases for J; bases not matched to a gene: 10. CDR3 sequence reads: CASSPGASGVVTQYF. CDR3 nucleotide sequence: TGTGCCAGCAGCCCAGGGGCTAGCGGGGTTGTTACGCAGTATTTT.

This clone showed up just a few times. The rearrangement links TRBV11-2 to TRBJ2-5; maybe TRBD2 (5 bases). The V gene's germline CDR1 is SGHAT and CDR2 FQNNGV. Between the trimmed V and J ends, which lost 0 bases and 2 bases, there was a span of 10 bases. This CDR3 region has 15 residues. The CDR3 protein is CASSLEEGRQETQYF. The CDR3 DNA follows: TGTGCCAGCAGCTTAGAAGAGGGCCGACAAGAGACCCAGTACTTC.

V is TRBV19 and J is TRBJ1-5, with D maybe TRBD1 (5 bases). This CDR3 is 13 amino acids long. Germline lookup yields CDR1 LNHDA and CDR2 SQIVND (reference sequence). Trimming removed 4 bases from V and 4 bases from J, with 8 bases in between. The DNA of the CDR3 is TGTGCCAGTAGTAAGTCAGGGAATCAGCCCCAGCATTTT. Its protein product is CASSKSGNQPQHF.

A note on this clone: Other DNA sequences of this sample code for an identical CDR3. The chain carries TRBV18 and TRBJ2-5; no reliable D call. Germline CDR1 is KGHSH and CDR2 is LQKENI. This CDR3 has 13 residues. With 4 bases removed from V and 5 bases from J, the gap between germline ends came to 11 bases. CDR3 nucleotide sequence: TGTGCCAGCTCACGCAGTGGGCTCGAGACCCAGTACTTC. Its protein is CASSRSGLETQYF.

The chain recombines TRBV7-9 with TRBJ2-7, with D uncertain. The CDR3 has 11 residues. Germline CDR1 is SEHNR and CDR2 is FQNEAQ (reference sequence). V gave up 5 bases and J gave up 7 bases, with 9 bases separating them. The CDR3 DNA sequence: TGTGCCAGCAGCCAAGATCGTGAGCAGTACTTC. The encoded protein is CASSQDREQYF.

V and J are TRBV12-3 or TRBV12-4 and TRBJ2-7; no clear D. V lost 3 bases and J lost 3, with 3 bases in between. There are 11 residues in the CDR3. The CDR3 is CASSLIYEQYF. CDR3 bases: TGTGCCAGCAGTTTGATCTACGAGCAGTACTTC.

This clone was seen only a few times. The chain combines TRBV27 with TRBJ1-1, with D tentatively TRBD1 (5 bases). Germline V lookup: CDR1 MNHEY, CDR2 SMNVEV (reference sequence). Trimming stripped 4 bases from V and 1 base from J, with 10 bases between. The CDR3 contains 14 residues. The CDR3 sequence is CASSSVGPNTEAFF. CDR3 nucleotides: TGTGCCAGCAGTTCAGTGGGGCCGAACACTGAAGCTTTCTTT.

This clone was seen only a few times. The CDR3 DNA is TGCAGTGCTAGTGGGGGGACGAAAGGGCACACAGATACGCAGTATTTT. This sequence encodes CSASGGTKGHTDTQYF. The rearrangement joins TRBV20-1 to TRBJ2-3; weak D call: TRBD2 (6 bases). Trimming pared 3 bases from V and 2 bases from J, leaving 18 bases between. CDR3 length: 16 amino acids. Germline V lookup: CDR1 DFQATT, CDR2 SNEGSKA (reference sequence).

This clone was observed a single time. CDR3 sequence: CASSRVNLDYGYTF. The CDR3 DNA reads TGTGCCAGCAGCCGTGTCAACCTTGACTATGGCTACACCTTC. The genes are TRBV5-8 and TRBJ1-2; the D is unclear. The CDR3 sequence is 14 residues long. Deletions cut 4 bases from V and 3 bases from J, with 13 bases between. Germline values: CDR1 SGHTS, CDR2 YDEGEE.

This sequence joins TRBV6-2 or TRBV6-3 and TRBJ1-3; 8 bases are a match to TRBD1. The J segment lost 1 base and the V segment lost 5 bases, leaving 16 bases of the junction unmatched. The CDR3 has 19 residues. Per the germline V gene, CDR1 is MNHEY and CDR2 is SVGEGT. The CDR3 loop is CASSPDHRQGTGSGNTIYF. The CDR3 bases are TGTGCCAGCAGTCCGGACCATCGACAGGGGACGGGTTCTGGAAACACCATATATTTT.

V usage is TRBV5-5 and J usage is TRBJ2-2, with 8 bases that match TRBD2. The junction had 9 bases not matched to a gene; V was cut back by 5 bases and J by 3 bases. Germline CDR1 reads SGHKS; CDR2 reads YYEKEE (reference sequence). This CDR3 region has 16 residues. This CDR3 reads CASRPSGSGDTGELFF. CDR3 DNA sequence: TGTGCCAGCAGACCGAGCGGGAGCGGGGACACCGGGGAGCTGTTTTTT.

The CDR3, as DNA: TGCGCCAGCAGCTTGGGACAGAGCTCCTACAATGAGCAGTTCTTC. Its protein is CASSLGQSSYNEQFF. This rearrangement joins TRBV5-1 to TRBJ2-1; TRBD1 might be the D (5 bases). The germline V gene has CDR1 SGHRS and CDR2 YFSETQ. V was clipped by 0 bases and J by 0 bases, with 7 bases between them. This CDR3 has 15 residues.

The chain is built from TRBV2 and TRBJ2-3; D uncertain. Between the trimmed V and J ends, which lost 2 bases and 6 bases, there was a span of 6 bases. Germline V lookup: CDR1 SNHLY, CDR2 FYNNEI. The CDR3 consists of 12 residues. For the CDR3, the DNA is TGTGCCAGCAGTGAAATCGAGGATACGCAGTATTTT. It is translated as CASSEIEDTQYF.

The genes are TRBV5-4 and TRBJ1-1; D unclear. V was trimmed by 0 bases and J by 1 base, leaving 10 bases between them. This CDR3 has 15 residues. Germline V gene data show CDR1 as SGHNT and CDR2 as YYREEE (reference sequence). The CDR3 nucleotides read TGTGCCAGCAGCTTGGTCGGGGTGGGGAACACTGAAGCTTTCTTT. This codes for CASSLVGVGNTEAFF.

The chain's CDR3 is CASSPLQINEQFF. The CDR3 DNA reads TGTGCCAGCAGCCCGTTACAGATAAATGAGCAGTTCTTC. The V and J genes are TRBV3-1 (or the pseudogene TRBV3-2) and TRBJ2-1, with D hard to call. Per the germline V gene, CDR1 is LGHDT and CDR2 is YNNKEL (reference sequence). CDR3 length: 13 amino acids. Trimming removed 4 bases at V and 7 bases at J, with 11 bases between.

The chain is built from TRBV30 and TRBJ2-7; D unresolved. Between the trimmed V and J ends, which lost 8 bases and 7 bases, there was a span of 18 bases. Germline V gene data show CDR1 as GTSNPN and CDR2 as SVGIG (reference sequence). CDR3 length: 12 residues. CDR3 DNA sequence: TGTGCCGTAGAAAGAAAGTTGGGGGAGCAGTACTTC. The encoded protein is CAVERKLGEQYF.

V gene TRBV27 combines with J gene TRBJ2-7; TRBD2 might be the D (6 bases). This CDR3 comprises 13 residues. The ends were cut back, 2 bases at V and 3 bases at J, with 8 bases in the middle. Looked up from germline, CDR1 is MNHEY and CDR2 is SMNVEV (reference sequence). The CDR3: CASSLGGYYEQYF. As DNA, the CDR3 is TGTGCCAGCAGTTTAGGGGGGTACTACGAGCAGTACTTC.

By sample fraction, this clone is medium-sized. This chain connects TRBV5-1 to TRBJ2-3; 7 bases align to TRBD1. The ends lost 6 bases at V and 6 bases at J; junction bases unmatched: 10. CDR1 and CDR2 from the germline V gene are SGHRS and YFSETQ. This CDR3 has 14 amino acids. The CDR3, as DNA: TGCGCCAGCAATCAGAGGACAGGAATGGATACGCAGTATTTT. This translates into CASNQRTGMDTQYF.

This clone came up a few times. The CDR3 bases are TGCGCCAGCAGCTTTGTGGGTCGTAGCGGGGGGATTTACAATGAGCAGTTCTTC. This encodes CASSFVGRSGGIYNEQFF. The V gene is TRBV5-1, the J gene TRBJ2-1; 10 nucleotides match TRBD2. Germline CDR1 and CDR2: SGHRS and YFSETQ. Trimming cost V 2 bases and J 4 bases; bases outside gene matches: 12. The CDR3 extends over 18 amino acids.